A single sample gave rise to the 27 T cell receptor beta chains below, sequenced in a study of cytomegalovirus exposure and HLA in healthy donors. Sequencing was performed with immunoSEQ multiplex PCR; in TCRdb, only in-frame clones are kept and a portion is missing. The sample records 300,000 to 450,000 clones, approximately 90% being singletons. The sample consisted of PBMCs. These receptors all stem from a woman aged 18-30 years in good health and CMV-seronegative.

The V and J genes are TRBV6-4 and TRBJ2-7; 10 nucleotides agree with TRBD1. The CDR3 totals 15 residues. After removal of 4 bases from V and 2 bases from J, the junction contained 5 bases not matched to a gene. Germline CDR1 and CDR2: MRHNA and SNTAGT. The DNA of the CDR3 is TGTGCCAGCAGTGCGGGACAGGGGTCCACCTACGAGCAGTACTTC. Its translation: CASSAGQGSTYEQYF.

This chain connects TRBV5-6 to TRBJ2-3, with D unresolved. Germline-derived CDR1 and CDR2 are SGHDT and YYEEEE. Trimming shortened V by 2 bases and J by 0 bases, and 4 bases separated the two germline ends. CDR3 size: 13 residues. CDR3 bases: TGTGCCAGCAGCTTTGGCAGCACAGATACGCAGTATTTT. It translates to CASSFGSTDTQYF.

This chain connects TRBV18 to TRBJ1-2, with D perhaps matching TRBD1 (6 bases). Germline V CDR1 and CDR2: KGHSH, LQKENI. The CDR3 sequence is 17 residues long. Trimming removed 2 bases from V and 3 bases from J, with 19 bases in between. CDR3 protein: CASSPNRATPGDYGYTF. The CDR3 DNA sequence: TGTGCCAGCTCACCAAACAGGGCTACCCCGGGCGACTATGGCTACACCTTC.

CDR3 DNA: TGCACCAGCAGCCCAAAGTACCTCCTGACACGCAGGAACGAGCAGTACTTC. It encodes CTSSPKYLLTRRNEQYF. This rearrangement joins TRBV1 to TRBJ2-7; TRBD1, the D gene given by the table, was not confirmed from the DNA. TRBV1 is a pseudogene. The CDR3 covers 17 residues.

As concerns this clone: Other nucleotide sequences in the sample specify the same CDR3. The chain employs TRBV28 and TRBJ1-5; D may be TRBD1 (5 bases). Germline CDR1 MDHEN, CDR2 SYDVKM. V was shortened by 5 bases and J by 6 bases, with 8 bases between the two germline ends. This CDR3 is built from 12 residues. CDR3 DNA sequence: TGTGCCAGCAGTCGCGGGGGTCAGCCCCAGCATTTT. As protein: CASSRGGQPQHF.

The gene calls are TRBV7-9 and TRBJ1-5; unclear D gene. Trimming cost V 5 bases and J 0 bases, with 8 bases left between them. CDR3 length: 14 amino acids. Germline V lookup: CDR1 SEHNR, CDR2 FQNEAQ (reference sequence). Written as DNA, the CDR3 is TGTGCCAGCAGCCCTTCCGGTAGCAATCAGCCCCAGCATTTT. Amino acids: CASSPSGSNQPQHF.

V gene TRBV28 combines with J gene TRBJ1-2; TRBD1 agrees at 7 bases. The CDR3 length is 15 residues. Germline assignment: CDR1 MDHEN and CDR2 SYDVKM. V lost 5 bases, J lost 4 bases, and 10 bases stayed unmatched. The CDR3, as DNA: TGTGCCAGCAGTGACAGGGAAGAGGGCTCCTATGGCTACACCTTC. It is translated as CASSDREEGSYGYTF.

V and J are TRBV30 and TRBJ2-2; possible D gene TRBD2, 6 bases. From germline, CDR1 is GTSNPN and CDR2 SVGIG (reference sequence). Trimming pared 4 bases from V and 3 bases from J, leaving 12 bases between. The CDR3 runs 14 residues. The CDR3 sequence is CAWTGVVHTGELFF. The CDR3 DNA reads TGTGCCTGGACGGGGGTCGTTCACACCGGGGAGCTGTTTTTT.

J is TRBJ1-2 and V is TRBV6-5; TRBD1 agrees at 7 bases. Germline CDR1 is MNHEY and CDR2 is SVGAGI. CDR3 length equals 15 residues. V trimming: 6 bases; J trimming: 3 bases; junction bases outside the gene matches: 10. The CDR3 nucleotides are TGTGCCAGCAGCCCCGGGACAGCATCCTACTATGGCTACACCTTC. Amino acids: CASSPGTASYYGYTF.

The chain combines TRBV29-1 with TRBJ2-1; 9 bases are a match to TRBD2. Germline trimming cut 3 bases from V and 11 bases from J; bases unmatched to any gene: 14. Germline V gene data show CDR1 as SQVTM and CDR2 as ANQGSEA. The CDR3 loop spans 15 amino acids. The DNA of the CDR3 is TGCAGCGTTGATACTAGCGGGCGGTGGGGAGGGAAGCAGTTCTTC. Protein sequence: CSVDTSGRWGGKQFF.

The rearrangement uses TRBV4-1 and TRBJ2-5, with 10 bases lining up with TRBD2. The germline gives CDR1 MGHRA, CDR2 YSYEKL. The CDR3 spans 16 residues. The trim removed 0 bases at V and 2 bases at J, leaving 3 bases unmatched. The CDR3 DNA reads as TGCGCCAGCAGCCAAGATACTAGCGGGATTCAAGAGACCCAGTACTTC. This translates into CASSQDTSGIQETQYF.

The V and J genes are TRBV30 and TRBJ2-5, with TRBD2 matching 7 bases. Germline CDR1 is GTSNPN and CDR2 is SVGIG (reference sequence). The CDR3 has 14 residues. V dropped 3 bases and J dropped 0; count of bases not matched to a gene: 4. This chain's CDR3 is CAWRGAGYQETQYF. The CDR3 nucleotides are TGTGCCTGGAGGGGAGCGGGATACCAAGAGACCCAGTACTTC.

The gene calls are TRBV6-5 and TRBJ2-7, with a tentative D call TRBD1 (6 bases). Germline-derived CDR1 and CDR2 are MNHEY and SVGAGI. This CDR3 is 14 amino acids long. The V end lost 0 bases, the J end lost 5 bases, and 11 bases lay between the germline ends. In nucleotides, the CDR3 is TGTGCCAGCAGTTACTCTCAGGGGACGGACGAGCAGTACTTC. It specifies CASSYSQGTDEQYF.

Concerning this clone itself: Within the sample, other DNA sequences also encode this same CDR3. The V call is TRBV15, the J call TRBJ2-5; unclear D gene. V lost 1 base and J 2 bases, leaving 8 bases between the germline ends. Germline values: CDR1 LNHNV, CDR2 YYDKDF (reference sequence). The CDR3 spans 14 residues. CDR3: CATSRVAFQETQYF. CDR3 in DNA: TGTGCCACCAGCAGAGTGGCCTTTCAAGAGACCCAGTACTTC.

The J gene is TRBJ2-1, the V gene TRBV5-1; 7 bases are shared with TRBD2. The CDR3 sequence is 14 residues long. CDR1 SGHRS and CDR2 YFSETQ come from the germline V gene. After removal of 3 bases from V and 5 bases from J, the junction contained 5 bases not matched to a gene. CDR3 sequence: CASSWNGGNNEQFF. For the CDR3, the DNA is TGCGCCAGCAGCTGGAACGGGGGGAACAATGAGCAGTTCTTC. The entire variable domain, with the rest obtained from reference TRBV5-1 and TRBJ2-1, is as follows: KAGVTQTPRYLIKTRGQQVTLSCSPISGHRSVSWYQQTPGQGLQFLFEYFSETQRNKGNFPGRFSGRQFSNSRSEMNVSTLELGDSALYLCASSWNGGNNEQFFGPGTRLTVL.

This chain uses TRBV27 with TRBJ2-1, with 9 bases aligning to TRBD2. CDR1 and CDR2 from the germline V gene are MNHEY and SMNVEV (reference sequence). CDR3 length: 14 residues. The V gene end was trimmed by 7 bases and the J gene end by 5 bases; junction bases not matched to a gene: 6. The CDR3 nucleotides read TGTGCCAGCACCCCTAGCGGGATACACAATGAGCAGTTCTTC. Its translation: CASTPSGIHNEQFF.

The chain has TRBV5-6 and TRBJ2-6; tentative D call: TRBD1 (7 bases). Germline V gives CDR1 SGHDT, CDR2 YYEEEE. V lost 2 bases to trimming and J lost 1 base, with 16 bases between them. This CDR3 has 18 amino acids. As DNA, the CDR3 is TGTGCCAGCAGCTTCTGGGCGGGACAGAATTCTGGGGCCAACGTCCTGACTTTC. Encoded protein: CASSFWAGQNSGANVLTF.

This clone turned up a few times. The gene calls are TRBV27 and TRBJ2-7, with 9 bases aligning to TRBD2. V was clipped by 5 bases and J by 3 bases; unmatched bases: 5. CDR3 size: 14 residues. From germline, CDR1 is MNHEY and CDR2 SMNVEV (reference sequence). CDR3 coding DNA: TGTGCCAGCAGTCCCACGACTAGCGGCTACGAGCAGTACTTC. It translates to CASSPTTSGYEQYF.

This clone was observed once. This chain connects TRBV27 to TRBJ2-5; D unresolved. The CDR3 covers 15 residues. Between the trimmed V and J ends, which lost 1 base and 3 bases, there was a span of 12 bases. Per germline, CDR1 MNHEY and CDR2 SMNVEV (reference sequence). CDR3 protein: CASSLWRGRKETQYF. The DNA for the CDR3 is TGTGCCAGCAGTTTATGGCGCGGCAGAAAAGAGACCCAGTACTTC.

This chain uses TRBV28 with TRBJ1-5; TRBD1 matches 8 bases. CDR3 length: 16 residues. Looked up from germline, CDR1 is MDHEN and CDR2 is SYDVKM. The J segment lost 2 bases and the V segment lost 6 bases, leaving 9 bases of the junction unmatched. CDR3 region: CASRLRGLGRNQPQHF. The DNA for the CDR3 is TGTGCCAGCAGGCTCAGGGGGCTTGGTCGCAATCAGCCCCAGCATTTT.

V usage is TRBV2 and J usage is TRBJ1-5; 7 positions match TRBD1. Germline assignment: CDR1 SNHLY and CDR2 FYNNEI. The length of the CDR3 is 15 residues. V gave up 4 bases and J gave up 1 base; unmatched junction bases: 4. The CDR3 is CASSARQGSNQPQHF. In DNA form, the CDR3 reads TGTGCCAGCAGTGCAAGACAGGGAAGCAATCAGCCCCAGCATTTT.

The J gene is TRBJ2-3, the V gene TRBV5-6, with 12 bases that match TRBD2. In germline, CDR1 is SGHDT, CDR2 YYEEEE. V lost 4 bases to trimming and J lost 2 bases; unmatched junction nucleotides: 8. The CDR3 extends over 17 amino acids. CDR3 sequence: CASSQPSGGAFTDTQYF. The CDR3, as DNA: TGTGCCAGCAGCCAACCTAGCGGGGGGGCCTTCACAGATACGCAGTATTTT.

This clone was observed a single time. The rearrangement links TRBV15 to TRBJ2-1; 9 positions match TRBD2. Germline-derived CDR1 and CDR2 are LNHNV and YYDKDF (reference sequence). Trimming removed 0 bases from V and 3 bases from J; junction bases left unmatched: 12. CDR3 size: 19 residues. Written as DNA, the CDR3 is TGTGCCACCAGCAGAGAATCAACGATGCTAGCGGGAAACTACAATGAGCAGTTCTTC. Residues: CATSRESTMLAGNYNEQFF.

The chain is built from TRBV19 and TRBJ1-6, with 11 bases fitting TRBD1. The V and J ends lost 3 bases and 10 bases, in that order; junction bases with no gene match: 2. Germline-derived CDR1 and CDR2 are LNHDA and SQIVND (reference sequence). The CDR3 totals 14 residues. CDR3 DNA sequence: TGTGCCAGTAGTATGGGACAGGGGGGATCACCCCTCCACTTT. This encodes CASSMGQGGSPLHF. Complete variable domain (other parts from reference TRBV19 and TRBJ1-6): DGGITQSPKYLFRKEGQNVTLSCEQNLNHDAMYWYRQDPGQGLRLIYYSQIVNDFQKGDIAEGYSVSREKKESFPLTVTSAQKNPTAFYLCASSMGQGGSPLHFGNGTRLTVT.

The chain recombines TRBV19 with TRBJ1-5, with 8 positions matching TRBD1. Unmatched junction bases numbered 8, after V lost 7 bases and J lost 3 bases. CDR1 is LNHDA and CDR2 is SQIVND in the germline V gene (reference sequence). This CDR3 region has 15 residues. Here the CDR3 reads CASTRTGTPNQPQHF. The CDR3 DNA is TGTGCCAGTACCAGGACAGGGACGCCCAATCAGCCCCAGCATTTT.

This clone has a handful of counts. The CDR3, as DNA: TGTGCCAGCAGCTTAGATGGAGGGATCTATGGCTACACCTTC. It codes for CASSLDGGIYGYTF. This chain links TRBV11-2 with TRBJ1-2; D is ambiguous. This CDR3 has 14 amino acids. V gave up 0 bases and J gave up 4 bases, with 9 bases separating them. Germline V lookup: CDR1 SGHAT, CDR2 FQNNGV.

The CDR3 bases are TGTGCCAGCAGCTTGGAGGTTAGCGGGAGGTTGGGCCACACCGGGGAGCTGTTTTTT. This codes for CASSLEVSGRLGHTGELFF. The chain joins TRBV5-5 to TRBJ2-2; 10 bases fit TRBD2. Germline V gene data show CDR1 as SGHKS and CDR2 as YYEKEE (reference sequence). This CDR3 is built from 19 residues. Trimming cost V 0 bases and J 3 bases; bases outside gene matches: 11.